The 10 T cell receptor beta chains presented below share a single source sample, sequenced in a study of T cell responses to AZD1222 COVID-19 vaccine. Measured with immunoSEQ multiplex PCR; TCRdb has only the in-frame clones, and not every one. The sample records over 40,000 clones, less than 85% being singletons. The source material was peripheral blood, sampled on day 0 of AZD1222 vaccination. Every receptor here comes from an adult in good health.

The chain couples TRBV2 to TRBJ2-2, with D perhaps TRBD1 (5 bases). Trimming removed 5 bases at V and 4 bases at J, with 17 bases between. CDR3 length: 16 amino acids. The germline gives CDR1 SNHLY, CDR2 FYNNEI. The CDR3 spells CASSRAGQGVTGELFF. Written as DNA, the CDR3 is TGTGCCAGCAGTAGGGCAGGGCAAGGAGTCACCGGGGAGCTGTTTTTT.

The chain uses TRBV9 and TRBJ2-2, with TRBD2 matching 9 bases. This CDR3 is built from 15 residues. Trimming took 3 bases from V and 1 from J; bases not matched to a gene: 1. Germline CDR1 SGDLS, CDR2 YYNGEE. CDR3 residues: CASSETSGNTGELFF. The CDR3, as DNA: TGTGCCAGCAGCGAGACTAGCGGGAACACCGGGGAGCTGTTTTTT.

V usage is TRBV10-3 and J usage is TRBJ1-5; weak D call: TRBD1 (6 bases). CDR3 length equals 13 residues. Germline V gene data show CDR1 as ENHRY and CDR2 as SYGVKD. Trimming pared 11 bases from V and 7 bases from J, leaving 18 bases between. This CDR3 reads CALSPGEGQPQHF. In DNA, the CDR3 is TGTGCCCTGTCCCCAGGGGAGGGGCAGCCCCAGCATTTT.

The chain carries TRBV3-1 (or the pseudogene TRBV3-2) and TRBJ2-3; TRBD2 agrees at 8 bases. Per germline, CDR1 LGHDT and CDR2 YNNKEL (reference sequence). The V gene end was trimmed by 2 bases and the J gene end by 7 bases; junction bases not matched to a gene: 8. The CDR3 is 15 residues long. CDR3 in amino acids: CASSQSGTSKNTQYF. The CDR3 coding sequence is TGTGCCAGCAGCCAATCCGGGACTAGTAAGAATACGCAGTATTTT.

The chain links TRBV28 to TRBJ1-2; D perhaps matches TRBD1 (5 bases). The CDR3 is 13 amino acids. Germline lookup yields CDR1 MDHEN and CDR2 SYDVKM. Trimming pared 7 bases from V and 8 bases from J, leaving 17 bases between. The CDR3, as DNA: TGTGCCAGCACCCGGGAGGGGTTCAGCGGCTACACCTTC. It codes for CASTREGFSGYTF.

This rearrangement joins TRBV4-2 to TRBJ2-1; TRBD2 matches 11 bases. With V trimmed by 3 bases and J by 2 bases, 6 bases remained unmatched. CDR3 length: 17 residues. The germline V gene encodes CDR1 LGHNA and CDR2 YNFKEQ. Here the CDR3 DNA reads TGTGCCAGCAGCCAGGAGACTAGCGGGATAGCCTACAATGAGCAGTTCTTC. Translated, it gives CASSQETSGIAYNEQFF.

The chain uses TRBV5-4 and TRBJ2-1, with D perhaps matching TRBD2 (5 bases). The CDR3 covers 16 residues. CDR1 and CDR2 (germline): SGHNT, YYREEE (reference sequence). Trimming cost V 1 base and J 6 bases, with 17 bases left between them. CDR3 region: CASSLPQNSAGNEQFF. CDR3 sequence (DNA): TGTGCCAGCAGCTTGCCGCAGAATAGCGCTGGCAATGAGCAGTTCTTC.

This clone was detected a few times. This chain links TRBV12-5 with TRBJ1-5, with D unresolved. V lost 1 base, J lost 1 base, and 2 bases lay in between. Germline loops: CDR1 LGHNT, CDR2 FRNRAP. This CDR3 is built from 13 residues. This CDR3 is CASGLDSNQPQHF. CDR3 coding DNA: TGTGCTAGTGGTTTGGACAGCAATCAGCCCCAGCATTTT.

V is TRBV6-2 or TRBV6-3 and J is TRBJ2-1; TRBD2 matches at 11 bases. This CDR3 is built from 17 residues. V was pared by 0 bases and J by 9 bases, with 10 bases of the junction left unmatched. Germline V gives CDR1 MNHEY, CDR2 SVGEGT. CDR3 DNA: TGTGCCAGCAGTTACTCGAGTAGCGGGAGGGCCGTGGTTGAGCAGTTCTTC. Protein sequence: CASSYSSSGRAVVEQFF.

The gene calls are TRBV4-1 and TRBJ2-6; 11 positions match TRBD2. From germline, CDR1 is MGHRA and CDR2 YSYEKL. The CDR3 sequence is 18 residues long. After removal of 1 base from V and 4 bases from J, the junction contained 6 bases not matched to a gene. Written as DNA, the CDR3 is TGCGCCAGCAGCCAAGGCCTAGCGGGAGGTCCCGGGGCCAACGTCCTGACTTTC. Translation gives CASSQGLAGGPGANVLTF.